This TCR beta chain was obtained from a study of CD8 T cells in Susac syndrome (dated by TCRdb to the late 2010s). As for the study more broadly: The study used repertoire sequencing to test whether antigen drove CD8+ T cell activation and differentiation in Susac syndrome. The clonality of the CD8+ T cell repertoire was compared across approximately eleven healthy donors, around 14 Susac syndrome patients and under 19 multiple sclerosis patients. On the study overall, not on this receptor specifically: The number of individuals in the TCR sequencing and HLA analysis was acknowledged as relatively small.

Peripheral blood CD8+ and CD4+ T cells from healthy donors, Susac syndrome patients and multiple sclerosis patients were profiled by high-throughput TCR beta sequencing. The multiple sclerosis controls were treatment-naive patients who had stable or active relapsing-remitting disease and met the revised McDonald criteria. Bulk CD8+ and CD4+ T cells were purified magnetically by negative isolation, whereas CD8+ TEMRA cells were enriched by FACS. Blood was drawn into EDTA tubes, processed within 24 hours, and PBMCs were isolated by density gradient centrifugation. PBMCs intended for TCR sequencing were frozen in liquid nitrogen and were later thawed in a 37 degrees C water bath. The sorted or isolated CD4+, CD8+ and CD8+ TEMRA cells reached a purity of at least 90%. RNA was extracted using the RNeasy kit, and about 0.45 to 1 ug of the RNA was reverse transcribed with random hexamers. TCR beta CDR3 regions were amplified with the immunoSEQ multiplex PCR assay covering 54 Vbeta and 13 Jbeta segments. To correct PCR amplification bias, a synthetic template baseline was used for both primer optimization and computational correction. Regarding the original processing steps: Reads were annotated to V, D and J genes according to IMGT and were analyzed with immunoSEQ Analyzer, with only productive sequences retained. To calculate clonality, Shannon entropy was normalized by log2 of the number of productive unique sequences and then subtracted from one. For each patient and control, public and private clones were evaluated within the 100 most prevalent clones. Susac-specific clones were defined as absent from healthy and MS cohorts, 1052 published viral clones and other ImmuneACCESS disease sequences. Through fastp at Q25 and MiXCR, TCRdb rebuilt clones from the public reads, retaining in-frame beta chains. Each entry merges the rows of one CDR3 protein and shows their most common DNA and genes. V and J calls and clone size were set by TCRdb, not the authors. The sample profile shows fewer than 300,000 distinct CDR3 sequences; 70% to 90% of them were found once. The ten largest clones represent over 0.095% of the sample.

As for this clonotype: Its antigen is still unknown. The record has no base qualities; no much larger clone is one base away.

The CDR3 runs 16 amino acids, cysteine and phenylalanine included. Only CDR3 DNA is held: 48 bases, read in frame from base 1. Germline trimming amounts to 5 bases on V and 4 bases on J, with 10 as the count of junction bases outside the gene matches. CDR1 and CDR2 were assigned from the germline V gene as SGHTA and FQGTGA. The chain employs TRBV7-3 and TRBJ2-3, with TRBD2 matching 9 junction bases. The TCR originated in a human donor with multiple sclerosis. The sequencing sample was made of CD8+ T cells from PBMCs. The DNA reads TGTGCCAGCAGCCCCCGAGGCGGGAGGGCTTCAGATACGCAGTATTTT. Translated, this is CASSPRGGRASDTQYF.